Listed below are T cell receptor beta chains from one sample, sequenced in a study of identical twins. TCRdb re-derived calls from the 5' RACE reads in MiXCR, one entry per CDR3 protein. The table includes around 530,000 distinct CDR3 sequences, about 15% detected once. These data are also associated with another study on yellow fever vaccine responses in identical twins.

The sample taken for sequencing was CD4+ T cells sorted from blood. Every receptor here comes from a woman in her late teens or twenties in good health. The CDR3 runs from the conserved cysteine through the conserved F or W. D genes are given only for firm matches. Clone size, where shown, is once, few, many, or a class for clones that have expanded.

clone_size j_call v_call d_call cdr3_aa cdr3_nt
NA TRBJ2-1 TRBV2 NA CAAAGTSLYNEQFF TGTGCAGCGGCAGGGACCAGCCTTTACAATGAGCAGTTCTTC
few TRBJ2-2 TRBV20-1 TRBD2 CSAALLAGVAGELFF TGCAGTGCTGCCCTCCTAGCGGGAGTAGCCGGGGAGCTGTTTTTT
few TRBJ1-1 TRBV20-1 NA CSARDPTNTEAFF TGCAGTGCTAGAGATCCAACCAACACTGAAGCTTTCTTT
few TRBJ2-7 TRBV18 NA CASSPTTSYEQYF TGTGCCAGCTCACCAACCACCTCCTACGAGCAGTACTTC
NA TRBJ2-7 TRBV29-1 TRBD1 CSVVEQGSSYEQYF TGCAGCGTTGTAGAACAGGGGTCCTCCTACGAGCAGTACTTC
few TRBJ2-3 TRBV5-5 NA CASSLWGSYTDTQYF TGTGCCAGCAGCTTGTGGGGATCCTACACAGATACGCAGTATTTT
many TRBJ2-2 TRBV5-5 NA CASSSSRDGPGELFF TGTGCCAGCAGCTCGTCCCGGGACGGACCCGGGGAGCTGTTTTTT
few TRBJ1-1 TRBV4-1 NA CASSQIGGKNTEAFF TGCGCCAGCAGCCAAATAGGTGGGAAGAACACTGAAGCTTTCTTT
NA TRBJ2-5 TRBV9 TRBD1 CASSAYRGSETQYF TGTGCCAGCAGCGCCTACAGGGGTTCCGAGACCCAGTACTTC
few TRBJ1-1 TRBV12-3/TRBV12-4 NA CASRGPGPKGDTEAFF TGTGCCAGCAGGGGCCCGGGACCGAAAGGGGACACTGAAGCTTTCTTT
few TRBJ2-7 TRBV11-2 TRBD2 CASSLLPGLAGAYEQYF TGTGCCAGCAGCTTGCTCCCGGGACTAGCGGGAGCCTACGAGCAGTACTTC
NA TRBJ1-2 TRBV28 TRBD1 CASRSRDRKNYGYTF TGTGCCAGCAGGTCCCGGGACAGGAAGAACTATGGCTACACCTTC